These 27 T cell receptor beta chains were all obtained from the same sample, sequenced in a study of shared clonotypes between healthy human individuals. Assay used: immunoSEQ multiplex PCR; TCRdb lists only in-frame clones, some missing. The sample contains around 2.1 million clones, around 93% of which appear only once. It was CD45RO-negative cells, positively selected for CCR7, that made up naive CD8 cells, with terminally differentiated effector memory CD45RA+ cells excluded. The sequenced material came from naive CD8+ T cells from PBMCs. The receptors here all came from a young man in good health. Some clones in this sample may be carry-over from other donors' samples.

This clone was picked up one time. V and J are TRBV27 and TRBJ2-1; unclear D gene. The CDR3 runs 15 residues. Trimming removed 2 bases from V and 0 bases from J, with 8 bases in between. Per the germline V gene, CDR1 is MNHEY and CDR2 is SMNVEV (reference sequence). For the CDR3, the DNA is TGTGCCAGCAGTTTAGCCCCGTTCTCCTACAATGAGCAGTTCTTC. Translating it yields CASSLAPFSYNEQFF.

The rearrangement links TRBV7-6 to TRBJ1-2; D may be TRBD1 (5 bases). Germline CDR1 reads SGHVS; CDR2 reads FNYEAQ. Trimming took 3 bases from V and 4 from J, leaving 18 bases between them. The CDR3 has 16 amino acids. The CDR3 region is CASSFLRPDSPYGYTF. CDR3 DNA: TGTGCCAGCAGCTTCCTCCGGCCCGACAGCCCCTATGGCTACACCTTC.

This clone was recorded only once. The chain joins TRBV10-3 to TRBJ1-1, with D hard to call. Germline V gene lookup returns CDR1 ENHRY and CDR2 SYGVKD. CDR3 length equals 14 residues. Trimming shortened V by 4 bases and J by 0 bases, and 9 bases separated the two germline ends. The CDR3 loop reads CAISGDGLNTEAFF. The CDR3 bases are TGTGCCATCAGTGGAGACGGTTTGAACACTGAAGCTTTCTTT.

The rearrangement links TRBV7-2 to TRBJ1-1; possibly TRBD1 for D (6 bases). Per the germline V gene, CDR1 is SGHTA and CDR2 is FQGNSA. V was cut by 2 bases and J by 4 bases, with 14 bases left in between. The CDR3 is 15 residues long. The CDR3 DNA follows: TGTGCCAGCAGCTTACTAATGACGGGGGCCACTGAAGCTTTCTTT. Translating it yields CASSLLMTGATEAFF.

The J gene is TRBJ1-1, the V gene TRBV6-6; the D is unclear. This CDR3 is 15 amino acids long. Deletions cut 2 bases from V and 0 bases from J, with 10 bases between. CDR1 is MNHNY and CDR2 is SVGAGI in the germline V gene (reference sequence). The DNA of the CDR3 is TGTGCCAGCAGTTACGGGGAGGGCTTGAACACTGAAGCTTTCTTT. It encodes CASSYGEGLNTEAFF.

The genes are TRBV7-9 and TRBJ1-2; D is perhaps TRBD1 (6 bases). Trimming shortened V by 1 base and J by 5 bases, and 17 bases separated the two germline ends. CDR1 SEHNR and CDR2 FQNEAQ come from the germline V gene (reference sequence). This CDR3 is built from 16 residues. The CDR3: CASSLGRGGRHYGYTF. CDR3 DNA: TGTGCCAGCAGCTTAGGGAGGGGGGGTAGGCATTATGGCTACACCTTC.

V gene TRBV27 combines with J gene TRBJ2-1; TRBD2 agrees at 11 bases. Per germline, CDR1 MNHEY and CDR2 SMNVEV (reference sequence). This CDR3 has 14 residues. Trimming removed 6 bases from V and 7 bases from J; junction bases left unmatched: 5. In nucleotides, the CDR3 is TGTGCCAGCAGCGGGACTAGCGGATTTAATGAGCAGTTCTTC. Translation gives CASSGTSGFNEQFF.

J is TRBJ1-1 and V is TRBV5-1, with a tentative D call TRBD1 (5 bases). The length of the CDR3 is 12 residues. V was pared by 7 bases and J by 3 bases, with 10 bases between. CDR1 and CDR2 (germline): SGHRS, YFSETQ. The CDR3 bases are TGCGCCAGCCGAGTGGGGGACACTGAAGCTTTCTTT. Translation gives CASRVGDTEAFF.

This clone was seen once. The CDR3 bases are TGCGCCAGCAGCCCCGTAATAACACAGGGCACCTACAATGAGCAGTTCTTC. Residues: CASSPVITQGTYNEQFF. The chain is built from TRBV4-1 and TRBJ2-1; D might be TRBD1 (6 bases). The V and J ends lost 4 bases and 2 bases respectively, with 18 bases between them. CDR3 length: 17 amino acids. Germline lookup yields CDR1 MGHRA and CDR2 YSYEKL.

This clone was found once. V gene TRBV11-2 combines with J gene TRBJ1-2, with D hard to call. The CDR3 covers 13 residues. Germline V CDR1 and CDR2: SGHAT, FQNNGV. Trimming shortened V by 7 bases and J by 6 bases, and 15 bases separated the two germline ends. In DNA, the CDR3 is TGTGCCAGCAACTTCGGCGGTGCGAATGGCTACACCTTC. Translating gives CASNFGGANGYTF.

The rearrangement uses TRBV7-3 and TRBJ2-3, with 10 bases lining up with TRBD2. This CDR3 contains 17 residues. CDR1 and CDR2 from the germline V gene are SGHTA and FQGTGA. The V gene end was trimmed by 1 base and the J gene end by 5 bases; junction bases not matched to a gene: 9. The CDR3 sequence: CASSLKGAGGFRDTQYF. CDR3 DNA: TGTGCCAGCAGCTTAAAAGGAGCGGGAGGGTTCCGAGATACGCAGTATTTT.

The genes are TRBV28 and TRBJ2-7; D may match TRBD1 or TRBD2 (5 bases each). The length of the CDR3 is 13 residues. Germline V gene sequence: CDR1 MDHEN, CDR2 SYDVKM. Trimming took 9 bases from V and 0 from J, leaving 12 bases between them. The CDR3, as DNA: TGTGCCAGTGAGGGGAATCACTCCTACGAGCAGTACTTC. Translated: CASEGNHSYEQYF. The whole variable domain, filled in from reference TRBV28 and TRBJ2-7, reads DVKVTQSSRYLVKRTGEKVFLECVQDMDHENMFWYRQDPGLGLRLIYFSYDVKMKEKGDIPEGYSVSREKKERFSLILESASTNQTSMYLCASEGNHSYEQYFGPGTRLTVT.

The chain has TRBV28 and TRBJ2-7; unclear D gene. The V gene's germline CDR1 is MDHEN and CDR2 SYDVKM. This CDR3 contains 13 residues. V gave up 7 bases and J gave up 6 bases, with 16 bases separating them. The CDR3 sequence: CASTHGVGLEQYF. CDR3 in DNA: TGTGCCAGCACCCATGGGGTGGGTCTCGAGCAGTACTTC.

The rearrangement joins TRBV10-2 to TRBJ2-1, with 8 bases lining up with TRBD1. This CDR3 is 16 amino acids long. With 6 bases clipped from V and 2 bases from J, the junction kept 9 bases outside the gene matches. Germline V gene sequence: CDR1 WSHSY, CDR2 SAAADI. CDR3: CASRDYRGETYNEQFF. The CDR3 region has the DNA TGCGCCAGCAGGGATTACAGGGGGGAAACCTACAATGAGCAGTTCTTC.

This chain joins TRBV30 and TRBJ2-5, with 8 bases matching TRBD2. This CDR3 comprises 14 residues. After removal of 0 bases from V and 13 bases from J, the junction contained 13 bases not matched to a gene. Germline values: CDR1 GTSNPN, CDR2 SVGIG (reference sequence). The CDR3 reads CAWSVVGVAGNRYF. DNA of the CDR3: TGTGCCTGGAGTGTGGTAGGAGTAGCGGGAAATCGGTACTTC.

This clone has only one observation. The chain combines TRBV7-6 with TRBJ2-7, with a tentative D call TRBD2 (6 bases). Trimming stripped 3 bases from V and 2 bases from J, with 14 bases between. This CDR3 spans 15 amino acids. Germline V CDR1 and CDR2: SGHVS, FNYEAQ. CDR3 region: CASSFSGGKTYEQYF. CDR3 coding DNA: TGTGCCAGCAGCTTCTCTGGCGGGAAAACCTACGAGCAGTACTTC.

The chain links TRBV9 to TRBJ2-4; 8 bases fit TRBD1. Trimming took 4 bases from V and 10 from J; bases not matched to a gene: 4. The length of the CDR3 is 12 residues. In germline, CDR1 is SGDLS, CDR2 YYNGEE. The CDR3 sequence is CASSPRQGIQYF. The CDR3 coding sequence is TGTGCCAGCAGCCCAAGACAGGGGATTCAGTACTTC.

The genes are TRBV27 and TRBJ1-1; 8 bases are shared with TRBD1. CDR3 length equals 15 residues. Losses at the gene ends were 4 bases for V and 6 bases for J; bases not matched to a gene: 10. From germline, CDR1 is MNHEY and CDR2 SMNVEV (reference sequence). For the CDR3, the DNA is TGTGCCAGCAGTTGGACGGCAGGGGGCGTCCCTGAAGCTTTCTTT. Amino acids: CASSWTAGGVPEAFF.

Notes on this clone: Different DNA sequences within this sample yield the same CDR3. The rearrangement joins TRBV27 to TRBJ2-5; D uncertain. The CDR3 consists of 12 residues. V was clipped by 2 bases and J by 0 bases, with 1 base between them. The germline V gene encodes CDR1 MNHEY and CDR2 SMNVEV (reference sequence). DNA of the CDR3: TGTGCCAGCAGTTTAAACCAAGAGACCCAGTACTTC. Its protein product is CASSLNQETQYF.

This chain connects TRBV2 to TRBJ2-5; D is perhaps TRBD1 (6 bases). Germline V gene sequence: CDR1 SNHLY, CDR2 FYNNEI. V lost 6 bases and J 2 bases, leaving 19 bases between the germline ends. CDR3 length equals 16 residues. CDR3 nucleotides: TGTGCCAGCAGCTCCCCCCTCGGGACAAAACAAGAGACCCAGTACTTC. Translating gives CASSSPLGTKQETQYF.

This clone is a singleton in its sample. J is TRBJ1-1 and V is TRBV7-9; D ambiguous. Between the trimmed V and J ends, which lost 7 bases and 7 bases, there was a span of 13 bases. From germline, CDR1 is SEHNR and CDR2 FQNEAQ (reference sequence). This CDR3 region has 12 residues. The CDR3 spells CASTRRWDEAFF. For the CDR3, the DNA is TGTGCCAGCACCAGACGGTGGGATGAAGCTTTCTTT.

The chain recombines TRBV7-3 with TRBJ1-1; the match to TRBD1 covers 9 bases. The CDR3 extends over 14 amino acids. Germline V gene sequence: CDR1 SGHTA, CDR2 FQGTGA. Trimming cost V 5 bases and J 7 bases; bases outside gene matches: 8. CDR3 region: CASSPDRGLSEAFF. The CDR3 coding sequence is TGTGCCAGCAGCCCGGACAGGGGTTTGAGTGAAGCTTTCTTT.

This clone has just a few counts. Different DNA sequences within this sample yield the same CDR3. The rearrangement links TRBV28 to TRBJ2-1; D remains ambiguous. The CDR3 has 12 amino acids. Germline V CDR1 and CDR2: MDHEN, SYDVKM. The V and J ends lost 3 bases and 3 bases respectively, with 3 bases between them. CDR3 sequence: CASSFGYNEQFF. In DNA form, the CDR3 reads TGTGCCAGCAGTTTCGGCTACAATGAGCAGTTCTTC.

This chain connects TRBV2 to TRBJ1-5, with D hard to call. Trimming left V 6 bases short and J 3 bases short, with 12 bases between. The CDR3 is made up of 14 amino acids. CDR1 SNHLY and CDR2 FYNNEI come from the germline V gene. CDR3 coding DNA: TGTGCCAGCAGCATCCGGGCTCTCAATCAGCCCCAGCATTTT. Residues: CASSIRALNQPQHF.

V gene TRBV7-8 combines with J gene TRBJ2-2, with 7 bases lining up with TRBD2. In germline, CDR1 is SGHVS, CDR2 FQNEAQ. The V and J ends lost 5 bases and 0 bases, in that order; junction bases with no gene match: 6. The CDR3 contains 16 residues. The CDR3 coding sequence is TGTGCCAGCAGCCAGACGGGACTACCGAACACCGGGGAGCTGTTTTTT. It encodes CASSQTGLPNTGELFF.

In regard to this clone: The sample holds other DNA sequences that translate to the same CDR3. V and J are TRBV2 and TRBJ1-5; D unclear. CDR1 is SNHLY, CDR2 FYNNEI, per germline. Trimming took 6 bases from V and 0 from J, leaving 9 bases between them. This CDR3 has 14 amino acids. CDR3 sequence: CASREADSNQPQHF. DNA of the CDR3: TGTGCCAGCAGAGAGGCAGATAGCAATCAGCCCCAGCATTTT.

This clone has a single count. The chain employs TRBV9 and TRBJ2-6; D gene uncertain. Germline V gives CDR1 SGDLS, CDR2 YYNGEE. Trimming cost V 0 bases and J 0 bases, with 10 bases left between them. This CDR3 comprises 17 residues. The CDR3 loop is CASSVGATSSGANVLTF. The CDR3 DNA is TGTGCCAGCAGCGTAGGTGCCACAAGCTCTGGGGCCAACGTCCTGACTTTC.